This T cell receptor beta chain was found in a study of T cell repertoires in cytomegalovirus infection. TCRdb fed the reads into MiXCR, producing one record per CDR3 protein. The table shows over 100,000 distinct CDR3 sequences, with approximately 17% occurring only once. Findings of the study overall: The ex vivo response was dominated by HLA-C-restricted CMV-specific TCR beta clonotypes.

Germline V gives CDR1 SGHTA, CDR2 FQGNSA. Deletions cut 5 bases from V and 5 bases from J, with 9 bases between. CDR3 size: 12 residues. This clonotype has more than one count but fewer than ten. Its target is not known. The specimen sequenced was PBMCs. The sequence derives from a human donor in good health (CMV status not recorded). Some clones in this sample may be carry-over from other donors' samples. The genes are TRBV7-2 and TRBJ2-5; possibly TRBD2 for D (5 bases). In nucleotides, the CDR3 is TGTGCCAGCAGCCCCAGGAGGGAGACCCAGTACTTC. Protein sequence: CASSPRRETQYF.